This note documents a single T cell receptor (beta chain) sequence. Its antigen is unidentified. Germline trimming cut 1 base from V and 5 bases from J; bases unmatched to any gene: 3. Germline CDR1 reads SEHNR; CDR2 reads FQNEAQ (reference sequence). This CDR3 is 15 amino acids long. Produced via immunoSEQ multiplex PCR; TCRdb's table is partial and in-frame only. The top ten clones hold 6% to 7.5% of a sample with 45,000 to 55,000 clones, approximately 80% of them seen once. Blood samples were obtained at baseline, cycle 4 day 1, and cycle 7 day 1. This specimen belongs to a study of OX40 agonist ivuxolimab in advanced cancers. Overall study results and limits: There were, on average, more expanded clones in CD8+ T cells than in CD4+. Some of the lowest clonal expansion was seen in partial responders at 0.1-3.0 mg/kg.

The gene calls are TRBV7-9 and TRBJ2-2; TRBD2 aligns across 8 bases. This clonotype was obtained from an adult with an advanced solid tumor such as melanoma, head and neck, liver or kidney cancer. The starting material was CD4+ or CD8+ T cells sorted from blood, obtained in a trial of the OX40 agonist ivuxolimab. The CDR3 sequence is CASSLVLAETGELFF. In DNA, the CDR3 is TGTGCCAGCAGCTTAGTACTAGCGGAGACCGGGGAGCTGTTTTTT.